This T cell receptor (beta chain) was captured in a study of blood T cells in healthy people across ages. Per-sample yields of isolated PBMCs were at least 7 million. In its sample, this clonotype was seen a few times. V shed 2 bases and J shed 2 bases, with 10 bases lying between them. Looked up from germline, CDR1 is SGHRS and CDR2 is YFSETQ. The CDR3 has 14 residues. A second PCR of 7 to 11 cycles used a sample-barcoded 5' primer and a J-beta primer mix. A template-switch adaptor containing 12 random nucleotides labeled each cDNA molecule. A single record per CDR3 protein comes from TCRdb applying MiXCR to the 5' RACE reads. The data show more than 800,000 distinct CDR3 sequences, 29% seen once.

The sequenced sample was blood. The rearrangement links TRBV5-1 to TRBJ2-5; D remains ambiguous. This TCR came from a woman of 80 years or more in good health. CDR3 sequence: CASSFQSDQETQYF. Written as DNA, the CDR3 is TGCGCCAGCAGCTTTCAGTCCGATCAAGAGACCCAGTACTTC.